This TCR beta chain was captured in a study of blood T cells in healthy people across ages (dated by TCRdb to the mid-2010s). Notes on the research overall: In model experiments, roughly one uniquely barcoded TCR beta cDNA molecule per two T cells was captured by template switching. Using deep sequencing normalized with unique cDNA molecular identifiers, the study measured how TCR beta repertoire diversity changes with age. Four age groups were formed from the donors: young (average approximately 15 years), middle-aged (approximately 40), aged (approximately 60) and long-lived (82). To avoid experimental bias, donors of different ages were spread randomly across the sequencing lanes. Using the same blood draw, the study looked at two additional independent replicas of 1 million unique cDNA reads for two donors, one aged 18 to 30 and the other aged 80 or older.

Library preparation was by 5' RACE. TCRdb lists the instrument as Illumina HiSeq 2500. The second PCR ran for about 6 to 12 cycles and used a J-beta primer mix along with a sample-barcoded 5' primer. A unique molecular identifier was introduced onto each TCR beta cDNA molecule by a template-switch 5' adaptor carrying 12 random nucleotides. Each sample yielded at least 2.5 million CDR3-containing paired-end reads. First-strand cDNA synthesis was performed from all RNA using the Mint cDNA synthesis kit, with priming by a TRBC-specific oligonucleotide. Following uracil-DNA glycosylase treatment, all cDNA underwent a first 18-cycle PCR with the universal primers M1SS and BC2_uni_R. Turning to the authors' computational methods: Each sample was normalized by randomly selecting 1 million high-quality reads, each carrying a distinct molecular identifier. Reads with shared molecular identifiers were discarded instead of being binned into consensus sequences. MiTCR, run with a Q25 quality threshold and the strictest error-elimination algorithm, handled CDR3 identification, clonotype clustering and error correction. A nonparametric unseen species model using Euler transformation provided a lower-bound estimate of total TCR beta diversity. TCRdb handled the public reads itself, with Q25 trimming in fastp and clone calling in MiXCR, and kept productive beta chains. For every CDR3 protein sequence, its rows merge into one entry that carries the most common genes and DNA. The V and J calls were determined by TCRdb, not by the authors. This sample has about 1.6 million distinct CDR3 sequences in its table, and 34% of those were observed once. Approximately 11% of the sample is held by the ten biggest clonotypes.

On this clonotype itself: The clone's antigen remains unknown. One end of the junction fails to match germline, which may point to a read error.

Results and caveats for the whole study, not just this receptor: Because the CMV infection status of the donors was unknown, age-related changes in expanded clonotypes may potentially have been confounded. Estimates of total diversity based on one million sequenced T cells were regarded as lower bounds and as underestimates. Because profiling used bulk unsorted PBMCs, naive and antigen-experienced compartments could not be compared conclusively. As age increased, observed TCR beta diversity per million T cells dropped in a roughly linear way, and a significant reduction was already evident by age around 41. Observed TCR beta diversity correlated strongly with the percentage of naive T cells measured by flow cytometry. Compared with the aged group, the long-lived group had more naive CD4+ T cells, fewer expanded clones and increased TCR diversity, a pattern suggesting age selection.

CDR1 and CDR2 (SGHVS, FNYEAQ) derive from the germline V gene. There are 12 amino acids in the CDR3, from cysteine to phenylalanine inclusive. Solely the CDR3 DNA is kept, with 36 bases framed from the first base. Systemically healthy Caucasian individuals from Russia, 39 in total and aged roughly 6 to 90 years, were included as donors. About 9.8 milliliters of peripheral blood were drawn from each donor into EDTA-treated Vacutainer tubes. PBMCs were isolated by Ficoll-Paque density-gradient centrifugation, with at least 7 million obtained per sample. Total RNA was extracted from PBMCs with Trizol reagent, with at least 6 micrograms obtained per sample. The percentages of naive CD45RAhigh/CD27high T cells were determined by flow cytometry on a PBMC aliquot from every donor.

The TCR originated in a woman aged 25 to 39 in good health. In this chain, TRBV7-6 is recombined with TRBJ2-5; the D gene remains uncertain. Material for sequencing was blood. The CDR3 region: CANSLSDLEQYF. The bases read TGTGCCAACAGCTTAAGCGATCTAGAGCAGTACTTC.